This TCR beta chain was captured in a study of blood T cell repertoires in COVID-19. Across the study: COVID-19 samples, acute and convalescent, were from the United States, Italy and Spain. Sample material is recorded as cDNA or gDNA derived from T cells, B-cell-depleted T cells, or PBMCs.

How the authors handled the data: Researchers report that nucleated cell counts were estimated from reference gene primer amplification. Only in-frame clones appear in the TCRdb table, and some are missing; sequencing was by immunoSEQ multiplex PCR. V, J and clone size reflect that table, while D and trimming were determined from the DNA. The repertoire holds under 300,000 clones, with 83% as singletons. The CDR3 extends over 18 amino acids. Between the trimmed V and J ends, which lost 4 bases and 0 bases, there was a span of 19 bases. Germline CDR1 reads LNHNV; CDR2 reads YYDKDF (reference sequence).

Sequencing input: peripheral blood. The sequence was obtained from a human donor in a cohort sampled during active COVID-19. The J gene is TRBJ1-3, the V gene TRBV15; possible D gene TRBD1, 5 bases. CDR3 region: CATSKAGRGINSGNTIYF. The DNA for the CDR3 is TGTGCCACCAGCAAAGCTGGTCGGGGGATAAACTCTGGAAACACCATATATTTT.